Shown below are 15 T cell receptor beta chains from a single sample sequenced in a study of Ad26.COV2.S vaccination and SARS-CoV-2 variants. The sample's treatment: 15 to 20 received Ad26.COV2.S at low or high dose, single or two shots; about 5 received placebo; per-sample allocation not given. Collection of the samples took place on day 63 after the first injection of vaccine or placebo. TCRdb's copy holds only in-frame clones and misses some; the assay was immunoSEQ multiplex PCR. The repertoire holds around 250,000 clones, with over 75% as singletons. The sample consisted of peripheral blood, taken in a trial of Ad26.COV2.S vaccine versus placebo. The receptors here all came from a person between 18 and 60 years old who received the Ad26.COV2.S COVID-19 vaccine or a placebo.

V and J are TRBV4-1 and TRBJ2-3, with D tentatively TRBD1 (6 bases). The CDR3 covers 16 residues. V gave up 4 bases and J gave up 0 bases, with 14 bases separating them. The germline V gene has CDR1 MGHRA and CDR2 YSYEKL. The CDR3 sequence: CASSLRTAESTDTQYF. In DNA, the CDR3 is TGCGCCAGCAGCCTAAGGACAGCGGAAAGCACAGATACGCAGTATTTT.

This clone was seen a handful of times. This sequence joins TRBV7-2 and TRBJ2-2; 13 nucleotides line up with TRBD2. CDR3 size: 18 residues. Germline CDR1 and CDR2: SGHTA and FQGNSA. Trimming removed 3 bases from V and 5 bases from J; junction bases left unmatched: 9. The CDR3: CASSLLTSGGRRTGELFF. DNA for the CDR3: TGTGCCAGCAGCTTGTTGACTAGCGGGGGGCGTCGGACCGGGGAGCTGTTTTTT.

The genes are TRBV5-1 and TRBJ2-3; 7 bases are a match to TRBD2. Trimming took 0 bases from V and 4 from J; bases not matched to a gene: 11. The CDR3 consists of 17 residues. Looked up from germline, CDR1 is SGHRS and CDR2 is YFSETQ. CDR3: CASSLAGGSVVPDTQYF. The CDR3 region has the DNA TGCGCCAGCAGCTTGGCCGGGGGGTCCGTCGTCCCAGATACGCAGTATTTT.

The chain links TRBV30 to TRBJ2-5; TRBD2 agrees at 10 bases. Germline CDR1 is GTSNPN and CDR2 is SVGIG (reference sequence). The trim removed 4 bases at V and 5 bases at J, leaving 7 bases unmatched. This CDR3 contains 14 residues. The DNA of the CDR3 is TGTGCCTGGACATTAGCGGGAGGCCGGGAGACCCAGTACTTC. Translation gives CAWTLAGGRETQYF. The full variable domain, rest sourced from reference TRBV30 and TRBJ2-5, is SQTIHQWPATLVQPVGSPLSLECTVEGTSNPNLYWYRQAAGRGLQLLFYSVGIGQISSEVPQNLSASRPQDRQFILSSKKLLLSDSGFYLCAWTLAGGRETQYFGPGTRLLVL.

The J gene is TRBJ1-2, the V gene TRBV10-3; 7 positions match TRBD1. V shed 7 bases and J 4 bases; nucleotides not matched to a gene: 15. Germline-derived CDR1 and CDR2 are ENHRY and SYGVKD. This CDR3 has 16 amino acids. CDR3 nucleotides: TGTGCCATCACCAGAGCTGAGGACAGGTCTGGCTATGGCTACACCTTC. As protein: CAITRAEDRSGYGYTF.

CDR3 nucleotides: TGTGCCACCCTCGCGAAAAATTATGGCTACACCTTC. The encoded protein is CATLAKNYGYTF. The gene calls are TRBV7-9 and TRBJ1-2, with unresolved D. The CDR3 spans 12 residues. Trimming left V 10 bases short and J 5 bases short, with 14 bases between. Germline values: CDR1 SEHNR, CDR2 FQNEAQ (reference sequence).

This chain connects TRBV28 to TRBJ2-5, with D perhaps matching TRBD2 (5 bases). Germline assignment: CDR1 MDHEN and CDR2 SYDVKM. CDR3 length: 16 amino acids. V lost 6 bases to trimming and J lost 2 bases, with 19 bases between them. The CDR3 DNA sequence: TGTGCCAGCAGGAGGACTGGCGGGCCGTTTCAAGAGACCCAGTACTTC. It codes for CASRRTGGPFQETQYF. Drawing the rest from reference TRBV28 and TRBJ2-5, the complete variable domain is DVKVTQSSRYLVKRTGEKVFLECVQDMDHENMFWYRQDPGLGLRLIYFSYDVKMKEKGDIPEGYSVSREKKERFSLILESASTNQTSMYLCASRRTGGPFQETQYFGPGTRLLVL.

This sequence joins TRBV27 and TRBJ2-3, with D uncertain. V was shortened by 6 bases and J by 0 bases, with 10 bases between the two germline ends. Germline V gene lookup returns CDR1 MNHEY and CDR2 SMNVEV (reference sequence). This CDR3 spans 14 amino acids. CDR3 protein: CASRGLSSTDTQYF. CDR3 DNA sequence: TGTGCCAGCAGGGGCCTTTCTAGCACAGATACGCAGTATTTT.

This clone was seen more than once but under ten times. The chain combines TRBV5-1 with TRBJ1-3, with 7 positions matching TRBD1. CDR3 length equals 14 residues. V lost 3 bases, J lost 4 bases, and 4 bases stayed unmatched. Germline loops: CDR1 SGHRS, CDR2 YFSETQ. Here the CDR3 reads CASSSGQEGNTIYF. The CDR3 DNA sequence: TGCGCCAGCAGCTCAGGACAGGAAGGAAACACCATATATTTT.

The chain has TRBV7-9 and TRBJ2-7; D possibly uses TRBD1 or TRBD2 (6 bases each). The CDR3 covers 15 residues. Trimming took 0 bases from V and 2 from J, leaving 11 bases between them. Germline V gives CDR1 SEHNR, CDR2 FQNEAQ (reference sequence). The CDR3 sequence is CASSLAGGQTYEQYF. The CDR3 DNA reads as TGTGCCAGCAGCTTAGCGGGAGGACAGACCTACGAGCAGTACTTC. The entire variable domain, with the rest obtained from reference TRBV7-9 and TRBJ2-7, is as follows: DTGVSQNPRHKITKRGQNVTFRCDPISEHNRLYWYRQTLGQGPEFLTYFQNEAQLEKSRLLSDRFSAERPKGSFSTLEIQRTEQGDSAMYLCASSLAGGQTYEQYFGPGTRLTVT.

The chain is built from TRBV7-9 and TRBJ2-5; 8 bases map to TRBD1. There are 15 residues in the CDR3. The germline gives CDR1 SEHNR, CDR2 FQNEAQ (reference sequence). With 4 bases clipped from V and 6 bases from J, the junction kept 10 bases outside the gene matches. The CDR3 DNA reads TGTGCCAGCAGCTCAAGAGGCGGACAGGGTCAGACCCAGTACTTC. This sequence encodes CASSSRGGQGQTQYF.

The V gene is TRBV19, the J gene TRBJ1-2; a possible D gene is TRBD1 (5 bases). The CDR3 contains 16 residues. The germline V gene has CDR1 LNHDA and CDR2 SQIVND (reference sequence). V was trimmed by 1 base and J by 8 bases, leaving 20 bases between them. CDR3 nucleotide sequence: TGTGCCAGTAGTATAGCAAGTGGGATATCTAGGGGAGGCTACACCTTC. Its protein is CASSIASGISRGGYTF. The whole variable domain, remainder taken from reference TRBV19 and TRBJ1-2, is DGGITQSPKYLFRKEGQNVTLSCEQNLNHDAMYWYRQDPGQGLRLIYYSQIVNDFQKGDIAEGYSVSREKKESFPLTVTSAQKNPTAFYLCASSIASGISRGGYTFGSGTRLTVV.

The sample holds a few counts of this clone. V and J are TRBV5-1 and TRBJ1-2; D is unresolved. V lost 1 base and J lost 7, with 11 bases in between. There are 13 residues in the CDR3. CDR1 SGHRS and CDR2 YFSETQ come from the germline V gene. The CDR3 DNA follows: TGCGCCAGCAGCTTGAAAGGAGAGGGTGGCTACACCTTC. Residues: CASSLKGEGGYTF.

V usage is TRBV2 and J usage is TRBJ1-2; D is ambiguous. The CDR3 is 14 amino acids. CDR1 and CDR2 from the germline V gene are SNHLY and FYNNEI. V lost 2 bases and J 6 bases, leaving 13 bases between the germline ends. The CDR3 is CASSEMRSGDGYTF. CDR3 coding DNA: TGTGCCAGCAGTGAAATGCGTAGTGGAGATGGCTACACCTTC. Full variable domain (missing parts from reference TRBV2 and TRBJ1-2): EPEVTQTPSHQVTQMGQEVILRCVPISNHLYFYWYRQILGQKVEFLVSFYNNEISEKSEIFDDQFSVERPDGSNFTLKIRSTKLEDSAMYFCASSEMRSGDGYTFGSGTRLTVV.

On this clone: The same CDR3 arises from other DNA sequences in this sample as well. The chain carries TRBV19 and TRBJ1-5; D remains ambiguous. CDR1 and CDR2 (germline): LNHDA, SQIVND (reference sequence). The CDR3 sequence is 12 residues long. Between the trimmed V and J ends, which lost 1 base and 6 bases, there was a span of 4 bases. The CDR3 reads CASSIGSQPQHF. The CDR3 coding sequence is TGTGCCAGTAGTATAGGGAGTCAGCCCCAGCATTTT.